This is a list of T cell receptor beta chains from one sample in a study of T cell clones after liver transplantation. Using immunoSEQ multiplex PCR, the repertoire was profiled, and TCRdb retains in-frame clones only, with some absent. The sample records roughly 100,000 clones, 84% being singletons. This material consisted of CD4+ T cells from blood, taken approximately 45 months after liver transplant. The source is a human patient who received a liver transplant. The graft donor may have given rise to some T cells. Each CDR3 is given with its conserved first and last residue. Fields, in order: V gene, D gene, J gene, CDR3 length, clone size, CDR3 DNA, CDR3 protein. D genes are given only for firm matches. Only some rows state a clone size, as once, few, many or a class for expanded clones.

v_gene: TRBV25-1; d_gene: TRBD1; j_gene: TRBJ2-2; len: 16; abundance: once; CDR3nt: TGTGCCAGCAGTGAATTAGGACAGGGAGATAGCGGGGAGCTGTTTTTT; CDR3aa: CASSELGQGDSGELFF
v_gene: TRBV18; d_gene: TRBD2; j_gene: TRBJ2-7; len: 16; abundance: -; CDR3nt: TGTGCCAGCTCACCATTGGGGGGGGGAAGACCCTACGAGCAGTACTTC; CDR3aa: CASSPLGGGRPYEQYF
v_gene: TRBV7-8; d_gene: TRBD1; j_gene: TRBJ1-5; len: 15; abundance: few; CDR3nt: TGTGCCAGCAGCCCACAGGGGGCGGACAATCAGCCCCAGCATTTT; CDR3aa: CASSPQGADNQPQHF
v_gene: TRBV5-1; d_gene: TRBD1; j_gene: TRBJ2-5; len: 14; abundance: -; CDR3nt: TGCGCCAGCAGCTTGGCGGGACAGCAAGAGACCCAGTACTTC; CDR3aa: CASSLAGQQETQYF
v_gene: TRBV6-6; d_gene: -; j_gene: TRBJ2-7; len: 15; abundance: -; CDR3nt: TGTGCCAGCAGTTCATCAGGTGGTAGTGAAGGCGAGCAGTACTTC; CDR3aa: CASSSSGGSEGEQYF
v_gene: TRBV7-3; d_gene: TRBD2; j_gene: TRBJ2-3; len: 17; abundance: -; CDR3nt: TGTGCCAGCAGCTTAACACGAGCGGGATCTAGCACAGATACGCAGTATTTT; CDR3aa: CASSLTRAGSSTDTQYF
v_gene: TRBV7-2; d_gene: -; j_gene: TRBJ1-4; len: 16; abundance: -; CDR3nt: TGTGCCAGCAGCCTAAGCTTAGTCTCCCCACTTGAAAAACTGTTTTTT; CDR3aa: CASSLSLVSPLEKLFF
v_gene: TRBV2; d_gene: -; j_gene: TRBJ1-1; len: 12; abundance: -; CDR3nt: TGTGCCAGCACAGGCATTAACACTGAAGCTTTCTTT; CDR3aa: CASTGINTEAFF
v_gene: TRBV7-9; d_gene: -; j_gene: TRBJ1-1; len: 14; abundance: -; CDR3nt: TGTGCCAGCAGCCCCCGGGACCTGGGGACTGAAGCTTTCTTT; CDR3aa: CASSPRDLGTEAFF
v_gene: TRBV7-9; d_gene: -; j_gene: TRBJ1-1; len: 12; abundance: few; CDR3nt: TGTGCCAGCAGCCTAGAGGGGGGTGAAGCTTTCTTT; CDR3aa: CASSLEGGEAFF
v_gene: TRBV7-8; d_gene: -; j_gene: TRBJ1-1; len: 14; abundance: -; CDR3nt: TGTGCCAGCAGCTTAGACTCTAGATGGACTGAAGCTTTCTTT; CDR3aa: CASSLDSRWTEAFF
v_gene: TRBV7-9; d_gene: TRBD2; j_gene: TRBJ2-7; len: 14; abundance: -; CDR3nt: TGTGCCAGCAGCTTGACTAGCGGTTTCTACGAGCAGTACTTC; CDR3aa: CASSLTSGFYEQYF
v_gene: TRBV2; d_gene: TRBD2; j_gene: TRBJ2-7; len: 11; abundance: few; CDR3nt: TGTGCCAGCAGGGCGGGGGGACATAAGTACTTC; CDR3aa: CASRAGGHKYF
v_gene: TRBV30; d_gene: -; j_gene: TRBJ2-1; len: 15; abundance: -; CDR3nt: TGTGCCTGGAGATTCCAAGCAGGTTTGTACAATGAGCAGTTCTTC; CDR3aa: CAWRFQAGLYNEQFF
v_gene: TRBV6-1; d_gene: TRBD1; j_gene: TRBJ1-4; len: 15; abundance: -; CDR3nt: TGTGCCAGCAGTGTAGGTGGGACAGGGGATGAAAAACTGTTTTTT; CDR3aa: CASSVGGTGDEKLFF
v_gene: TRBV19; d_gene: -; j_gene: TRBJ2-2; len: 14; abundance: -; CDR3nt: TGTGCCAGTAGCCGCCTTCCGGGTACCGGGGAGCTGTTTTTT; CDR3aa: CASSRLPGTGELFF
v_gene: TRBV5-4; d_gene: -; j_gene: TRBJ1-6; len: 17; abundance: -; CDR3nt: TGTGCCAGCAGCTTGGCAGAAGCAGCGTTTAATAATTCACCCCTCCACTTT; CDR3aa: CASSLAEAAFNNSPLHF
v_gene: TRBV5-4; d_gene: -; j_gene: TRBJ1-2; len: 12; abundance: -; CDR3nt: TGTGCCAGCAGCCCGGACAGCTATGGCTACACCTTC; CDR3aa: CASSPDSYGYTF
v_gene: TRBV9; d_gene: TRBD1; j_gene: TRBJ1-5; len: 14; abundance: few; CDR3nt: TGTGCCAGCAGCAAGACAGGGAGCAATCAGCCCCAGCATTTT; CDR3aa: CASSKTGSNQPQHF
v_gene: TRBV7-9; d_gene: -; j_gene: TRBJ1-2; len: 13; abundance: -; CDR3nt: TGTGCCAGCAGCTTATCACAGGGTCATGGCTACACCTTC; CDR3aa: CASSLSQGHGYTF
v_gene: TRBV28; d_gene: TRBD2; j_gene: TRBJ2-7; len: 14; abundance: -; CDR3nt: TGTGCCAGCGCCAAAACTAGCGGGAGTTCCGAGCAGTACTTC; CDR3aa: CASAKTSGSSEQYF
v_gene: TRBV11-2; d_gene: -; j_gene: TRBJ2-3; len: 16; abundance: -; CDR3nt: TGTGCCAGCAGCTTATCTCGCTTCAGGTCCACAGATACGCAGTATTTT; CDR3aa: CASSLSRFRSTDTQYF
v_gene: TRBV5-6; d_gene: TRBD1; j_gene: TRBJ1-5; len: 18; abundance: -; CDR3nt: TGTGCCAGCAGCTTGGCGGCCCGGGACAGGGGGCTCGGTCAGCCCCAGCATTTT; CDR3aa: CASSLAARDRGLGQPQHF
v_gene: TRBV4-1; d_gene: -; j_gene: TRBJ1-2; len: 13; abundance: -; CDR3nt: TGCGCCAGCAGCCTTATAGGGTCCTATGGCTACACCTTC; CDR3aa: CASSLIGSYGYTF
v_gene: TRBV18; d_gene: -; j_gene: TRBJ1-4; len: 16; abundance: -; CDR3nt: TGTGCCAGCTCACCTGGACTGTATCGGACTAATGAAAAACTGTTTTTT; CDR3aa: CASSPGLYRTNEKLFF
v_gene: TRBV29-1; d_gene: TRBD1; j_gene: TRBJ2-7; len: 14; abundance: -; CDR3nt: TGCAGCGTTCTGGGGGGACAGGGACCCTACGAGCAGTACTTC; CDR3aa: CSVLGGQGPYEQYF
v_gene: TRBV5-6; d_gene: TRBD1; j_gene: TRBJ1-1; len: 16; abundance: once; CDR3nt: TGTGCCAGCAGCCCGGACAGGGGGCAGGTGTACACTGAAGCTTTCTTT; CDR3aa: CASSPDRGQVYTEAFF
v_gene: TRBV27; d_gene: TRBD1; j_gene: TRBJ1-6; len: 14; abundance: -; CDR3nt: TGTGCCAGCAGGCTAGGACAGGGTAATTCACCCCTCCACTTT; CDR3aa: CASRLGQGNSPLHF
v_gene: TRBV4-1; d_gene: -; j_gene: TRBJ1-1; len: 14; abundance: few; CDR3nt: TGCGCCAGCAGCCAAGCGGCAGTTAACACTGAAGCTTTCTTT; CDR3aa: CASSQAAVNTEAFF
v_gene: TRBV10-3; d_gene: -; j_gene: TRBJ1-1; len: 14; abundance: once; CDR3nt: TGTGCCATCAGTGAGTCACAAGGGGAAGGTGGAGCTTTCTTT; CDR3aa: CAISESQGEGGAFF
v_gene: TRBV9; d_gene: -; j_gene: TRBJ2-7; len: 14; abundance: -; CDR3nt: TGTGCCAGCAGCGTAGCGGCAGGGGTCTACGAGCAGTACTTC; CDR3aa: CASSVAAGVYEQYF
v_gene: TRBV15; d_gene: TRBD1; j_gene: TRBJ1-5; len: 16; abundance: -; CDR3nt: TGTGCCACCAGCAGAGGGACAGGGGCCTCAGGGCAGCCCCAGCATTTT; CDR3aa: CATSRGTGASGQPQHF
v_gene: TRBV6-1; d_gene: TRBD1; j_gene: TRBJ1-5; len: 16; abundance: -; CDR3nt: TGTGCCAGCAGTGAAGCGGCAGGGGGTGTTAATCAGCCCCAGCATTTT; CDR3aa: CASSEAAGGVNQPQHF
v_gene: TRBV29-1; d_gene: -; j_gene: TRBJ1-1; len: 11; abundance: -; CDR3nt: TGCAGCGTAGGTTCCGGGACAGAAGCTTTCTTT; CDR3aa: CSVGSGTEAFF
v_gene: TRBV15; d_gene: TRBD1; j_gene: TRBJ1-5; len: 18; abundance: once; CDR3nt: TGTGCCACCAGCAGAATCCTGGGAGGGGGCTCGGGCAATCAGCCCCAGCATTTT; CDR3aa: CATSRILGGGSGNQPQHF
v_gene: TRBV18; d_gene: -; j_gene: TRBJ2-3; len: 12; abundance: -; CDR3nt: TGTGCCAGCTCACCATCGGCAGATACGCAGTATTTT; CDR3aa: CASSPSADTQYF
v_gene: TRBV27; d_gene: -; j_gene: TRBJ2-7; len: 15; abundance: few; CDR3nt: TGTGCCAGCAGAAGGAAAGGGGGTAGCTCCTACGAGCAGTACTTC; CDR3aa: CASRRKGGSSYEQYF
v_gene: TRBV18; d_gene: -; j_gene: TRBJ2-5; len: 15; abundance: -; CDR3nt: TGTGCCAGCTCACCCATCCGAGCGGATAAAGAGACCCAGTACTTC; CDR3aa: CASSPIRADKETQYF
v_gene: TRBV5-8; d_gene: -; j_gene: TRBJ2-1; len: 17; abundance: -; CDR3nt: TGTGCCAGCAGCTTTGTAGGTCGGGGGAAACTCAACAATGAGCAGTTCTTC; CDR3aa: CASSFVGRGKLNNEQFF
v_gene: TRBV6-1; d_gene: TRBD1; j_gene: TRBJ2-7; len: 15; abundance: -; CDR3nt: TGTGCCAGCAGCCTCACACACAGGGGGCCCTACGAGCAGTACTTC; CDR3aa: CASSLTHRGPYEQYF
v_gene: TRBV10-2; d_gene: -; j_gene: TRBJ2-3; len: 11; abundance: -; CDR3nt: TGCGCCACCAACCCGATCGATACGCAGTATTTT; CDR3aa: CATNPIDTQYF
v_gene: TRBV29-1; d_gene: TRBD1; j_gene: TRBJ1-2; len: 12; abundance: -; CDR3nt: TGCAGCGGGGGACAGGGTAACTATGGCTACACCTTC; CDR3aa: CSGGQGNYGYTF
v_gene: TRBV7-8; d_gene: -; j_gene: TRBJ1-6; len: 16; abundance: -; CDR3nt: TGTGCCAGCAGCTTAGAGACACGTGGGATTAAGTCACCCCTCCACTTT; CDR3aa: CASSLETRGIKSPLHF
v_gene: TRBV11-3; d_gene: TRBD1; j_gene: TRBJ1-2; len: 13; abundance: once; CDR3nt: TGTGCCAGCAGCTCGGACAGGAACTATGGCTACACCTTC; CDR3aa: CASSSDRNYGYTF
v_gene: TRBV5-4; d_gene: -; j_gene: TRBJ2-7; len: 15; abundance: -; CDR3nt: TGTGCCAGCAGCTTCGGCGGCGGGAACCGCCACGAGCAGTACTTC; CDR3aa: CASSFGGGNRHEQYF
v_gene: TRBV27; d_gene: -; j_gene: TRBJ2-1; len: 11; abundance: -; CDR3nt: TGTGCCAGCCCCCCATGCGATGAGCAGTTCTTC; CDR3aa: CASPPCDEQFF
v_gene: TRBV5-8; d_gene: -; j_gene: TRBJ2-7; len: 14; abundance: -; CDR3nt: TGTGCCAGCAGTTTGCCGGGGGAGTCCTACGAGCAGTACTTC; CDR3aa: CASSLPGESYEQYF
v_gene: TRBV5-6; d_gene: -; j_gene: TRBJ2-3; len: 16; abundance: -; CDR3nt: TGTGCCAGCAGCTTGTCCCCAGGGTCGGGCACAGATACGCAGTATTTT; CDR3aa: CASSLSPGSGTDTQYF
v_gene: TRBV7-2; d_gene: -; j_gene: TRBJ2-7; len: 16; abundance: -; CDR3nt: TGTGCCAGCAGCTTAGACCTCGGTCGTATCCCCTACGAGCAGTACTTC; CDR3aa: CASSLDLGRIPYEQYF
v_gene: TRBV15; d_gene: TRBD2; j_gene: TRBJ2-1; len: 13; abundance: -; CDR3nt: TGTGCCACCAGCACAGGCAGCGGGACTGAGCAGTTCTTC; CDR3aa: CATSTGSGTEQFF
v_gene: TRBV6-5; d_gene: -; j_gene: TRBJ1-4; len: 15; abundance: -; CDR3nt: TGTGCCAGCAGTTACGAGGGGCGCGGGAATGAAAAACTGTTTTTT; CDR3aa: CASSYEGRGNEKLFF
v_gene: TRBV11-2; d_gene: TRBD1; j_gene: TRBJ2-2; len: 16; abundance: -; CDR3nt: TGTGCCAGCAGCCCAATTACAGGGGCTCGGACCGGGGAGCTGTTTTTT; CDR3aa: CASSPITGARTGELFF
v_gene: TRBV28; d_gene: -; j_gene: TRBJ1-6; len: 15; abundance: -; CDR3nt: TGTGCCAGCAGTTTATACGAACCCTATAATTCACCCCTCCACTTT; CDR3aa: CASSLYEPYNSPLHF
v_gene: TRBV29-1; d_gene: TRBD2; j_gene: TRBJ2-7; len: 16; abundance: -; CDR3nt: TGCAGCGTTATGACTAGCGGGGGCGTCCAGCACTACGAGCAGTACTTC; CDR3aa: CSVMTSGGVQHYEQYF
v_gene: TRBV2; d_gene: -; j_gene: TRBJ2-6; len: 14; abundance: -; CDR3nt: TGTGCCAGCACCCTATCGACTGGGGCCAACGCCCTGACTTTC; CDR3aa: CASTLSTGANALTF
v_gene: TRBV4-3; d_gene: -; j_gene: TRBJ2-1; len: 14; abundance: -; CDR3nt: TGCGCCAGCAGCCAAGGGCCCGGCTACAATGAGCAGTTCTTC; CDR3aa: CASSQGPGYNEQFF
v_gene: TRBV30; d_gene: -; j_gene: TRBJ2-5; len: 16; abundance: -; CDR3nt: TGTGCCTGGAGCTCTGAGACGGGGACCCGAAAAGAGACCCAGTACTTC; CDR3aa: CAWSSETGTRKETQYF